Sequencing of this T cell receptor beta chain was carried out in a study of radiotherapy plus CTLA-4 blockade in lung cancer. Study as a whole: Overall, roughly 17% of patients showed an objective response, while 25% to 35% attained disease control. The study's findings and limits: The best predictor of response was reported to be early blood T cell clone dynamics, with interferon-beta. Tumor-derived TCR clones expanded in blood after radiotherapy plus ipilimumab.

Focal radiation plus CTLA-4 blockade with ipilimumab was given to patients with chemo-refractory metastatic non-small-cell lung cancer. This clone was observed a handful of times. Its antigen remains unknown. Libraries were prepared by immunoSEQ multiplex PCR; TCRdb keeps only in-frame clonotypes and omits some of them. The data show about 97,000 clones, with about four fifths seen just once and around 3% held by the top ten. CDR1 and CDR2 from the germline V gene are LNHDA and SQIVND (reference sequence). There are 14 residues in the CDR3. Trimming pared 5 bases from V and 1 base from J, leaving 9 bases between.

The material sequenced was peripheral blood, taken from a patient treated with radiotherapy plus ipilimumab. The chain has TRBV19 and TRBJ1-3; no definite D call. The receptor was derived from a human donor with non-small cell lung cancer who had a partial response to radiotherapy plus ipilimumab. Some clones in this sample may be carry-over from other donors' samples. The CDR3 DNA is TGTGCCAGTAGTGAGCGGTATTCTGGAAACACCATATATTTT. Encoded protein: CASSERYSGNTIYF.